Detailed here is one T cell receptor beta chain. The target antigen is unknown. These data come from a study of CD8+CD57+ T cells in acquired aplastic anemia. The wider study: The study obtained an average of about 3.2 ug of DNA from sorted CD4+ and CD8+ cells. CD4+ reads averaged approximately 11 million in healthy donors.

CDR3 and TCR beta VDJ profiling relied on genomic DNA as the template. TCRdb analysed the reads with MiXCR anew, one entry per CDR3 protein. The sample yields 150,000 to 200,000 distinct CDR3 sequences, around 60% seen once. CDR1 and CDR2 (germline): LGHNA, YNFKEQ. The CDR3 spans 17 residues. V lost 4 bases and J 4 bases, leaving 21 bases between the germline ends. Overall study results and limits: In common between the patients and the controls were around 29 CD8+ CDR3 sequences. A significant difference in CD8+ Simpson's diversity between patients and controls was not found.

This sequence originates from a human donor in good health. The sequenced sample consisted of sorted CD4+, CD8+, or CD8+CD57+ T cells (not recorded which) from PBMCs. J is TRBJ2-3 and V is TRBV4-2, with a tentative D call TRBD1 (6 bases). CDR3 in DNA: TGTGCCAGCAGCCGGGAAGCGGAGTGGGGGCCCCCAGATACGCAGTATTTT. Amino acids: CASSREAEWGPPDTQYF.